This T cell receptor (beta chain) comes out of a study of response to subunit inactivated influenza vaccine. Study results and limitations: Only a handful of new T cells, the authors suggested, are recruited with each seasonal influenza vaccination.

This clonotype was counted between two and nine times. Its target is unknown. A single record per CDR3 protein comes from TCRdb applying MiXCR to the RT-PCR reads. Of 500,000 to 550,000 distinct CDR3 sequences listed, about 8% are singletons. This CDR3 has 14 amino acids. Germline values: CDR1 SGHVS, CDR2 FQNEAQ. Deletions cut 5 bases from V and 6 bases from J, with 17 bases between. The V call is TRBV7-8, the J call TRBJ2-7, with D perhaps TRBD2 (5 bases). The sample in question was PBMCs from blood, obtained around 25 months after vaccination. The clonotype originates from a man in his fifties or sixties who received an inactivated influenza vaccine. The CDR3 region has the DNA TGTGCCAGCAGCGTAGGAGGAATAGCTACCGAGCAGTACTTC. It is translated as CASSVGGIATEQYF.